Detailed here is one TCR beta chain. The antigen remains undetermined. The sample belongs to a study of post-analysis software for immune sequencing data. Study information: Courses of disease covered relapsing-remitting, secondary progressive and progressive-relapsing multiple sclerosis. Overall study findings and caveats: There were five or six TRBV segments more frequent in patients than controls, and TRBV5-6, TRBV5-1 and TRBV20-1 were among them. Controls had significantly higher normalized Chao1 diversity than multiple sclerosis patients.

Unique-molecular-identifier-tagged TCR beta cDNA libraries were used. Input of roughly 0.95 to 10 million T cells yielded hundreds of thousands of cDNA molecules. TCRdb processed the PCR reads anew with MiXCR; each CDR3 protein has one entry. The sample has roughly 800,000 distinct CDR3 sequences, 53% seen once. V trimming: 6 bases; J trimming: 6 bases; junction bases outside the gene matches: 10. Germline V gives CDR1 SNHLY, CDR2 FYNNEI. This CDR3 spans 15 amino acids. The origin of this receptor is a girl aged 5-17 years with multiple sclerosis. V gene TRBV2 combines with J gene TRBJ1-4; 7 positions agree with TRBD1. The specimen was blood. As DNA, the CDR3 is TGTGCCAGCAGCACTACCGGGACAGTGTATGAAAAACTGTTTTTT. This translates into CASSTTGTVYEKLFF.